The T cell receptor (beta chain) described here comes from a study of shared clonotypes between healthy human individuals. Background on the study: Every donor yielded three CD4 naive, three CD4 memory, two CD8 naive and one CD8 memory plate.

Study-wide results and limits: All-four-donor shared clonotypes had higher generation probabilities than non-shared clonotypes did. The represented genetic and exposure-history diversity was limited by the small number of donors.

Concerning this clone: Its antigen remains unidentified.

Sequencing used immunoSEQ multiplex PCR; TCRdb keeps in-frame clones, though not all of them. Counted here are a few hundred thousand clones, around 87% occurring once; the ten biggest clones make up around 16%. The germline gives CDR1 KGHSH, CDR2 LQKENI. CDR3 length: 15 amino acids. Trimming removed 2 bases from V and 3 bases from J, with 14 bases in between. CD45RO+ cells plus CCR7-negative CD45RA+ TemRA cells formed CD8 memory. The clonotype was recovered from a man between 18 and 35 years old in good health. The chain combines TRBV18 with TRBJ2-7; D not resolved. Specimen: memory CD8+ T cells sorted from blood. Regarding subset: CD45RO+ cells pooled with CCR7-negative TemRA cells. The CDR3 bases are TGTGCCAGCTCACCAGTCGAGGCCGTGTTCTACGAGCAGTACTTC. Encoded protein: CASSPVEAVFYEQYF.